This TCR beta chain was recorded in a study of blood T cell repertoires in COVID-19. Method: immunoSEQ multiplex PCR; TCRdb's copy keeps in-frame clones and lacks some. The sample lists 310,000 or so clones; roughly 83% were seen once. This clone appeared a few times. The clonotype comes from a woman aged 50 to 60 with acute or convalescent COVID-19. The sequenced material came from peripheral blood.

The CDR3 DNA sequence: TGTGCCACCAGTGATCGCGGGACTAGCGGGAGAAATGAGCAGTTCTTC. As protein: CATSDRGTSGRNEQFF. The chain joins TRBV24-1 to TRBJ2-1, with 14 bases lining up with TRBD2. The germline gives CDR1 KGHDR, CDR2 SFDVKD. This CDR3 is 16 amino acids long. V lost 3 bases, J lost 7 bases, and 4 bases stayed unmatched.